These T cell receptor beta chains were read from a single sample in a study of control samples from healthy donors and cancer patients. Clones were read by immunoSEQ multiplex PCR, and TCRdb kept only the in-frame ones, dropping some. The sample contains roughly 170,000 clones, 93% of which appear only once. Sequencing used blood. These receptors were collected from a woman aged 55-69 years in good health. The conserved cysteine and the conserved F or W are not part of the CDR3 here.

>TRBJ1-1|TRBV4-3
ASSPDSRGAEAF
>TRBJ1-2|TRBV4-2
ASSQDLGSQYT
>TRBJ1-1|TRBV2
ASQKAEAF
>TRBJ1-1|TRBV7-6
ASSSWDMGNTEAF
>TRBJ1-6|TRBV30
AWSVLGGLGVPLH
>TRBJ1-1|TRBV5-6
ASSLGKYAF
>TRBJ1-4|TRBV29-1
SAHKGGTNEKLF
>TRBJ1-5|TRBV7-2
ASSFRTGRNQPQH
>TRBJ2-5|TRBV7-2
ASSPSGTGGETQY
>TRBJ1-1|TRBV2
ASRGDTEAF
>TRBJ2-2|TRBV9
ASSVRRLNTGELF
>TRBJ1-2|TRBV7-2
ASSSGQGGYYGYT
>TRBJ1-3|TRBV4-1
ASSPREDRRAGNTIY
>TRBJ1-1|TRBV7-9
ASSVVRNTEAF
>TRBJ1-1|TRBV18
ASSPLGEGTEAF
>TRBJ2-5|TRBV27
ARCQGSKQETQY
>TRBJ2-7|TRBV18
ASSLNREEQY
>TRBJ1-5|TRBV7-8
ASSYKGGGNQPQH
>TRBJ1-3|TRBV2
ASSTGNTIY
>TRBJ2-2|TRBV5-1
ASSVPGVNTGELF
>TRBJ2-1|TRBV4-1
ASSQDEGGHYNEQF
>TRBJ1-1|TRBV7-2
ASSGAGWVNTEAF
>TRBJ1-4|TRBV3-1/TRBV3-2
ASSHDSRRNEKLF
>TRBJ1-1|TRBV10-3
AIRVRMNTEAF
>TRBJ1-6|TRBV3-1/TRBV3-2
ASSPRSDSPLH
>TRBJ2-5|TRBV10-3
AISESGVPQY
>TRBJ1-1|TRBV18
ASSRVGQAKNTEAF
>TRBJ2-7|TRBV5-5
ASSRQWGQENYEQY
>TRBJ2-5|TRBV7-9
ASSLAETQY
>TRBJ2-3|TRBV19
ASATSGGNTDTQY
>TRBJ1-1|TRBV28
ASSLQRVEAF
>TRBJ2-7|TRBV11-3
ASSLRQGSSYEQY
>TRBJ2-1|TRBV18
ASSPRALADPRNEQF
>TRBJ1-4|TRBV5-4
ASSLDRTGGANEKLF
>TRBJ2-6|TRBV2
ASRGSWANVLT
>TRBJ2-5|TRBV11-2
ASSPTGLKQETQY
>TRBJ2-3|TRBV27
ASSTLAGRRTDTQY
>TRBJ1-1|TRBV6-5
ASNPMKSGYTEAF
>TRBJ1-1|TRBV7-9
ASSLLSGNTEAF
>TRBJ1-2|TRBV9
ASSDGGQGLYGYT
>TRBJ1-4|TRBV19
ASSILGDATNEKLF
>TRBJ1-1|TRBV30
AWSRQPNEAF
>TRBJ1-3|TRBV7-2
ASSSSGTGNTIY
>TRBJ2-5|TRBV3-1/TRBV3-2
ASSQDGGGAEETQY
>TRBJ2-3|TRBV12-3/TRBV12-4
ASSGGLSGTQY
>TRBJ1-4|TRBV20-1
SALNEKLF
>TRBJ2-7|TRBV18
ASSRTSGGDEQY
>TRBJ2-3|TRBV7-2
ASTSGQGPDTQY
>TRBJ2-7|TRBV30
AWSPHSYEQY
>TRBJ1-1|TRBV18
ASSPPQGIEAF
>TRBJ1-4|TRBV7-2
ASSLLGTTNEKLF
>TRBJ2-5|TRBV5-4
ASSTEYRVPETQY
>TRBJ1-5|TRBV4-3
ASSQDPHRVWDQPQH
>TRBJ1-1|TRBV12-3/TRBV12-4
ASSLWGIAF
>TRBJ2-2|TRBV7-2
ASSLVRGTGELF